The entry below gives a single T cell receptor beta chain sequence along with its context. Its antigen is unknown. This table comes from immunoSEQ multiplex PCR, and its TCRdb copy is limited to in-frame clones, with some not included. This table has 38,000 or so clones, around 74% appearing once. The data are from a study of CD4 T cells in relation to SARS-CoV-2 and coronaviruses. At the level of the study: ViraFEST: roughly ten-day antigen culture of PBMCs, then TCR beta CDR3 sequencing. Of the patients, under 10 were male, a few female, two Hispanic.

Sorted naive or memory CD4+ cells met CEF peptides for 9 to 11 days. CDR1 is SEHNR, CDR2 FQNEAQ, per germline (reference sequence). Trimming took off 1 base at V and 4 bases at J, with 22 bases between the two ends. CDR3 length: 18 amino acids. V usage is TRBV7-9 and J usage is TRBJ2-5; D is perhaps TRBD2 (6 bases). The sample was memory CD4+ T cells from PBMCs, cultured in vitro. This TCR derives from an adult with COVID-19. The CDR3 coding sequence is TGTGCCAGCAGCTTAGTAGCTCTAGCGAACGGCCCCCCAGAGACCCAGTACTTC. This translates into CASSLVALANGPPETQYF. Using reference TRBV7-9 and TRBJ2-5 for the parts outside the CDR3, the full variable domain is DTGVSQNPRHKITKRGQNVTFRCDPISEHNRLYWYRQTLGQGPEFLTYFQNEAQLEKSRLLSDRFSAERPKGSFSTLEIQRTEQGDSAMYLCASSLVALANGPPETQYFGPGTRLLVL.